The T cell receptor beta chain described here comes from a study of shared clonotypes between healthy human individuals. At the level of the study: Plates per donor: three CD4 naive, three CD4 memory, two CD8 naive, one CD8 memory.

This CDR3 has 16 residues. The germline V gene encodes CDR1 SGHRS and CDR2 YFSETQ. V lost 4 bases and J lost 8; bases outside the gene matches: 11. The table came from immunoSEQ multiplex PCR; TCRdb's copy has only in-frame clones and leaves some out. The sample carries 2 million to 2.5 million clones, roughly 90% recorded once. In this sample, this clone turned up once. What it binds is unknown. Overall study results and limits: Sampling involved blood alone; tissue repertoires likely differ.

A CD45RA+ naive subset and a CD45RA-negative memory subset were split from CD4+ cells. The source material was naive CD4+ T cells from PBMCs. Documented subset: CD45RA+ positively selected. The receptor's source is a man aged 18 to 29 in good health. Some clones in this sample may be carry-over from other donors' samples. J is TRBJ2-1 and V is TRBV5-1; 11 bases are a match to TRBD2. CDR3: CASSPRVAGGRDEQFF. In nucleotides, the CDR3 is TGCGCCAGCAGCCCCAGAGTAGCGGGAGGGCGTGATGAGCAGTTCTTC.